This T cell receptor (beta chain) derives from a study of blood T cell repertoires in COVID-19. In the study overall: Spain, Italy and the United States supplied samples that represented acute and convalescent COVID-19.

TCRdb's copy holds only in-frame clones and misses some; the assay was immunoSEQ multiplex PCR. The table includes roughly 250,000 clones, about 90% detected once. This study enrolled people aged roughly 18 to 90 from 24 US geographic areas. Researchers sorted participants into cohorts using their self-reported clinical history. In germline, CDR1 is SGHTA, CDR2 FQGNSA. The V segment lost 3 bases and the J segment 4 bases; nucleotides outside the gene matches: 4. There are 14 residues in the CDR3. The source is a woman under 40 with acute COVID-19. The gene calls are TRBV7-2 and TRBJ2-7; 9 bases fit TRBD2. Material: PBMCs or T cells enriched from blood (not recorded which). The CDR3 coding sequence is TGTGCCAGCAGCTTTGGCGCGGGAGGGTACGAGCAGTACTTC. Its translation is CASSFGAGGYEQYF.